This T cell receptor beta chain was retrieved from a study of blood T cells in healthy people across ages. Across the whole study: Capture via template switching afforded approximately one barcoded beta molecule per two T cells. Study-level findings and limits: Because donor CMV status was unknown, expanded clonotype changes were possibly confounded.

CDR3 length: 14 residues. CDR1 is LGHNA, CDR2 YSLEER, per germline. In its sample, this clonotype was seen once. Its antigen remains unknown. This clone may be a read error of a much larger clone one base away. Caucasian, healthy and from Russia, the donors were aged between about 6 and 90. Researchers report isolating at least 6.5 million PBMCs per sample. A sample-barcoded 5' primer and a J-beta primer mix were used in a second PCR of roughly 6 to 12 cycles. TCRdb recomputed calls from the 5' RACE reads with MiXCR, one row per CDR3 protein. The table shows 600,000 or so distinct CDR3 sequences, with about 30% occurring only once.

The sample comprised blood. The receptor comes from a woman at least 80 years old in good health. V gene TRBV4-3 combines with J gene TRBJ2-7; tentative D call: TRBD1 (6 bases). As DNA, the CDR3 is TGCGCCAGCAGCAAAGAACAGGGTGGGAATGAGCAGTACTTC. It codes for CASSKEQGGNEQYF.